The 2 T cell receptor beta chains in this list originate from one sample, sequenced in a study of shared clonotypes between healthy human individuals. Clones were read by immunoSEQ multiplex PCR, and TCRdb kept only the in-frame ones, dropping some. This sample has 730,000 or so clones; approximately 75% occur once, and the top ten carry about 1.7%. The sample taken for sequencing was memory CD4+ T cells sorted from blood. Subset specified: CD45RA-negative fraction. These receptors were obtained from a woman in her 30s in good health.

This chain links TRBV5-1 with TRBJ1-1, with 7 nucleotides matching TRBD1. Trimming took 0 bases from V and 5 from J; bases not matched to a gene: 13. In germline, CDR1 is SGHRS, CDR2 YFSETQ. The length of the CDR3 is 17 residues. CDR3 DNA sequence: TGCGCCAGCAGCTTGGCGATCCGCAAGGGGGCTAAGACTGAAGCTTTCTTT. This translates into CASSLAIRKGAKTEAFF.

The genes are TRBV5-1 and TRBJ1-1; D is possibly TRBD1 (5 bases). The CDR3 runs 14 residues. Germline V gene sequence: CDR1 SGHRS, CDR2 YFSETQ. V was shortened by 0 bases and J by 3 bases, with 9 bases between the two germline ends. The CDR3 sequence: CASSLGTKDTEAFF. The CDR3 DNA is TGCGCCAGCAGCTTGGGGACAAAGGACACTGAAGCTTTCTTT.